This T cell receptor beta chain derives from a study of low-dose radiotherapy and immunotherapy resistance in tumors. The sample's time point: after trial treatment. Treatment reported: LDRT plus nivolumab, ipilimumab, low-dose cyclophosphamide and aspirin (RACIN trial). This CDR3 is 15 amino acids long. Trimming pared 4 bases from V and 4 bases from J, leaving 17 bases between. Germline CDR1 is SEHNR and CDR2 is FQNEAQ (reference sequence). cDNA synthesis used a TRAV/TRBV-specific primer set for both chains. A roughly 20-cycle PCR with a constant-region primer and V-primer adapter amplified TCRs. TCRdb redid the calling of the reads with MiXCR, one entry per CDR3 protein. Of just over 90,000 distinct CDR3 sequences in the sample, 20% to 25% were seen once. This clonotype was observed at least ten times.

Sequenced here: PBMCs, sampled after low-dose radiotherapy plus immunotherapy. The source of this sequence is a female donor with ovarian cancer. The V gene is TRBV7-9, the J gene TRBJ2-7; possible D gene TRBD1, 6 bases. CDR3: CASSSSRWTAYEQYF. CDR3 nucleotides: TGTGCCAGCAGCTCCTCCCGTTGGACAGCTTACGAGCAGTACTTC.